Listed here are 9 T cell receptor beta chains from one sample, sequenced in a study of CD8+CD57+ T cells in acquired aplastic anemia (dated by TCRdb to the late 2010s). Patients chosen for sequencing had shown expansion of CD8+CD57+ cells by flow cytometry. TCRdb records Illumina HiSeq 2000 as the sequencer. Genomic DNA was used as template for profiling of TCR beta VDJ combinations and CDR3 sequences. TCRdb reanalyzed the raw reads on its own, using fastp at Q25 for trimming and MiXCR for clone calling, and kept in-frame beta chains. All rows with the same CDR3 protein become a single entry with the most common DNA and genes. In this sample the table shows 250,000 to 300,000 distinct CDR3 sequences, approximately 58% of which occur a single time. The top ten clones comprise 1.3% of the sample. Sequencing was performed on sorted CD4+, CD8+, or CD8+CD57+ T cells (not recorded which) from PBMCs. Receptors were obtained from a human donor with aplastic anemia.

In this sample, this clonotype turned up many times. The chain employs TRBV5-1 and TRBJ2-7, with D uncertain. The V and J ends lost 2 bases and 4 bases respectively, with 10 bases between them. The germline V gene encodes CDR1 SGHRS and CDR2 YFSETQ. The CDR3 covers 13 residues. CDR3 nucleotide sequence: TGCGCCAGCAGCTTATTAACTGCGTACGAGCAGTACTTC. Its protein product is CASSLLTAYEQYF.

This sequence joins TRBV5-4 and TRBJ2-5; D may be TRBD2 (6 bases). Looked up from germline, CDR1 is SGHNT and CDR2 is YYREEE (reference sequence). The length of the CDR3 is 14 residues. V gave up 3 bases and J gave up 5 bases, with 14 bases separating them. In DNA, the CDR3 is TGTGCCAGCAGCTGGGAGGCGGGGAGGGAGACCCAGTACTTC. It specifies CASSWEAGRETQYF.

The V and J genes are TRBV25-1 and TRBJ1-3; perhaps TRBD1 as D (5 bases). The germline V gene encodes CDR1 MGHDK and CDR2 SYGVNS. This CDR3 has 15 amino acids. Trimming pared 1 base from V and 0 bases from J, leaving 7 bases between. The CDR3 region has the DNA TGTGCCAGCAGTGAATGGGGGAACTCTGGAAACACCATATATTTT. This sequence encodes CASSEWGNSGNTIYF.

This clonotype has ten or more counts. The J gene is TRBJ1-2, the V gene TRBV10-2; D remains ambiguous. Trimming stripped 1 base from V and 3 bases from J, with 6 bases between. The CDR3 loop spans 13 amino acids. Germline CDR1 is WSHSY and CDR2 is SAAADI. The CDR3 spells CASSELNDYGYTF. Here the CDR3 DNA reads TGCGCCAGCAGTGAGTTGAATGACTATGGCTACACCTTC.

The genes are TRBV9 and TRBJ2-3, with D possibly being TRBD1 (5 bases). CDR3 length equals 13 residues. Deletions cut 3 bases from V and 1 base from J, with 6 bases between. Germline V gives CDR1 SGDLS, CDR2 YYNGEE. CDR3 coding DNA: TGTGCCAGCAGCGGGACACGCACAGATACGCAGTATTTT. The encoded protein is CASSGTRTDTQYF.

About this clonotype itself: One end of the junction is discordant with germline, which a read error may explain. The rearrangement joins TRBV15 to TRBJ2-1; D is unresolved. In germline, CDR1 is LNHNV, CDR2 YYDKDF (reference sequence). The CDR3 has 12 residues. The CDR3 loop is CATSRPDNEQFF. Written as DNA, the CDR3 is TGTGCCACCAGCAGGCCCGACAATGAGCAGTTCTTT. Using reference TRBV15 and TRBJ2-1 for the parts outside the CDR3, the full variable domain is DAMVIQNPRYQVTQFGKPVTLSCSQTLNHNVMYWYQQKSSQAPKLLFHYYDKDFNNEADTPDNFQSRRPNTSFCFLDIRSPGLGDTAMYLCATSRPDNEQFFGPGTRLTVL.

The chain combines TRBV6-6 with TRBJ2-7; D is unresolved. From germline, CDR1 is MNHNY and CDR2 SVGAGI (reference sequence). This CDR3 has 14 residues. The V gene lost 4 bases and the J gene lost 2 bases, with 12 bases spanning the gap. The CDR3 region is CASSSSTATYEQYF. CDR3 DNA: TGTGCCAGCAGTTCATCGACGGCCACCTACGAGCAGTACTTC.

The V gene is TRBV29-1, the J gene TRBJ2-7, with D perhaps matching TRBD2 (5 bases). The CDR3 sequence is 12 residues long. Per germline, CDR1 SQVTM and CDR2 ANQGSEA. The V and J ends lost 3 bases and 9 bases respectively, with 15 bases between them. This CDR3 reads CSVDEGDSGQYF. The DNA of the CDR3 is TGCAGCGTTGATGAGGGTGACTCGGGGCAGTACTTC.

This clonotype was seen at least ten times. In DNA, the CDR3 is TGCGCCAGCAGCTTGACTAGCGGGAATTTTGACGAGCAGTACTTC. It translates to CASSLTSGNFDEQYF. The chain combines TRBV5-1 with TRBJ2-7; TRBD2 matches at 10 bases. The V gene end was trimmed by 1 base and the J gene end by 5 bases; junction bases not matched to a gene: 6. This CDR3 is built from 15 residues. CDR1 is SGHRS, CDR2 YFSETQ, per germline.